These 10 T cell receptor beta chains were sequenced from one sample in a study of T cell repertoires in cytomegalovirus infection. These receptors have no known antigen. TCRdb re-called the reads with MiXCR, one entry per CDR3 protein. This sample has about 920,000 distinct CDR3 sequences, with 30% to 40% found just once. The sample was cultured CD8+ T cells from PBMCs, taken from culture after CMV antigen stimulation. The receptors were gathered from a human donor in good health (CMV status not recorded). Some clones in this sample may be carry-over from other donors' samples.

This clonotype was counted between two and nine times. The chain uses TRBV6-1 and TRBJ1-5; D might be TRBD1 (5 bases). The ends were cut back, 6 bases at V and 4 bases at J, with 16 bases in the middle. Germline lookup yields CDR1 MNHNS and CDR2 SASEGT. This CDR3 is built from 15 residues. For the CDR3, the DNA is TGTGCCAGCAGCCCCGATGGGGCGATAAATCAGCCCCAGCATTTT. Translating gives CASSPDGAINQPQHF.

CDR3 amino acids: CASSPSGTGYNEKLFF. Written as DNA, the CDR3 is TGTGCCAGCAGCCCCTCTGGGACAGGGTATAATGAAAAACTGTTTTTT. The chain links TRBV11-2 to TRBJ1-4, with 9 bases matching TRBD1. Per the germline V gene, CDR1 is SGHAT and CDR2 is FQNNGV. Unmatched junction bases numbered 8, after V lost 5 bases and J lost 4 bases. The CDR3 consists of 16 residues.

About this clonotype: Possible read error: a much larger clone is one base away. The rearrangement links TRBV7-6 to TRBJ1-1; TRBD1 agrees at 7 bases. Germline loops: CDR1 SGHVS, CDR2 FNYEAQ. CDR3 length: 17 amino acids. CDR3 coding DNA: TGTGCCAACAGCTTAGCCGAGAGGACAGGCATGAACACTGAAGCTTTCTTT. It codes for CANSLAERTGMNTEAFF.

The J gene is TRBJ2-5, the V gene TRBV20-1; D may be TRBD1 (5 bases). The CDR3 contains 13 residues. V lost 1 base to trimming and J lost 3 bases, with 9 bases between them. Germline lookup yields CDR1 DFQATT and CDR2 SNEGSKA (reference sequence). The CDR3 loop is CSARALGEETQYF. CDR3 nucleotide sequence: TGCAGTGCTAGAGCTCTAGGGGAAGAGACCCAGTACTTC.

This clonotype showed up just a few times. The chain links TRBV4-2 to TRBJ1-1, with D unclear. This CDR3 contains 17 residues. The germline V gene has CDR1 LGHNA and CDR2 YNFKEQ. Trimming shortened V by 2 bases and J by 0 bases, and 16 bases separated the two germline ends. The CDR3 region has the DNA TGTGCCAGCAGCCAAAGACTGACCGAGCTGTTGAACACTGAAGCTTTCTTT. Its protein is CASSQRLTELLNTEAFF.

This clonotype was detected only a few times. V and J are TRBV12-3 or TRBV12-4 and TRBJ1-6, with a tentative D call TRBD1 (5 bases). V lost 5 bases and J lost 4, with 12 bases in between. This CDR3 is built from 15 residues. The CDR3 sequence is CASSPTEPYNSPLHF. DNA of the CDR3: TGTGCCAGCAGTCCGACAGAACCTTATAATTCACCCCTCCACTTT.

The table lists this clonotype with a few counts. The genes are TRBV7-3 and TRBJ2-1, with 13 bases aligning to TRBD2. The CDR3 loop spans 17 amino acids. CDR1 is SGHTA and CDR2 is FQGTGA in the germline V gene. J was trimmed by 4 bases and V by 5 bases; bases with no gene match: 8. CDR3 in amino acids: CASSPKGTSGNYNEQFF. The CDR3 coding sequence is TGTGCCAGCAGCCCGAAAGGGACTAGCGGGAATTACAATGAGCAGTTCTTC.

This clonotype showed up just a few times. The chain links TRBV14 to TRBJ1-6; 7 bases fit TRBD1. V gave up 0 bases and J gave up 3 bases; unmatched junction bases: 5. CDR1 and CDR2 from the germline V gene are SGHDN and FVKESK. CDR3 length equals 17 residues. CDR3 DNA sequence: TGTGCCAGCAGCCAAGATGGTGGGACAGTCTATAATTCACCCCTCCACTTT. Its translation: CASSQDGGTVYNSPLHF.

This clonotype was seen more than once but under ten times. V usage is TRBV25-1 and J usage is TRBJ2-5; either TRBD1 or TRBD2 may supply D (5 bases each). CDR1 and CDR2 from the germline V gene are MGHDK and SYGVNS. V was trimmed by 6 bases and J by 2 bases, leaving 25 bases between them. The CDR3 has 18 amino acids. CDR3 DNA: TGTGCCAGCAGCGCCCCCCTACCCGGGGACCTGAAACAAGAGACCCAGTACTTC. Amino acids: CASSAPLPGDLKQETQYF. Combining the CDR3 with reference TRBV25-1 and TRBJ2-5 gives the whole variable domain EADIYQTPRYLVIGTGKKITLECSQTMGHDKMYWYQQDPGMELHLIHYSYGVNSTEKGDLSSESTVSRIRTEHFPLTLESARPSHTSQYLCASSAPLPGDLKQETQYFGPGTRLLVL.

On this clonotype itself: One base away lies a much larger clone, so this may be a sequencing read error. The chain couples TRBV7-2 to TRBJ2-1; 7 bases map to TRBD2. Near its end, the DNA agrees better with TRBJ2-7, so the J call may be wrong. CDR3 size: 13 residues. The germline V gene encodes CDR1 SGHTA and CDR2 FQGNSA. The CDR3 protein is CASSLPAGVEQYF. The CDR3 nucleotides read TGTGCCAGCAGCTTACCCGCGGGAGTTGAGCAGTACTTC.